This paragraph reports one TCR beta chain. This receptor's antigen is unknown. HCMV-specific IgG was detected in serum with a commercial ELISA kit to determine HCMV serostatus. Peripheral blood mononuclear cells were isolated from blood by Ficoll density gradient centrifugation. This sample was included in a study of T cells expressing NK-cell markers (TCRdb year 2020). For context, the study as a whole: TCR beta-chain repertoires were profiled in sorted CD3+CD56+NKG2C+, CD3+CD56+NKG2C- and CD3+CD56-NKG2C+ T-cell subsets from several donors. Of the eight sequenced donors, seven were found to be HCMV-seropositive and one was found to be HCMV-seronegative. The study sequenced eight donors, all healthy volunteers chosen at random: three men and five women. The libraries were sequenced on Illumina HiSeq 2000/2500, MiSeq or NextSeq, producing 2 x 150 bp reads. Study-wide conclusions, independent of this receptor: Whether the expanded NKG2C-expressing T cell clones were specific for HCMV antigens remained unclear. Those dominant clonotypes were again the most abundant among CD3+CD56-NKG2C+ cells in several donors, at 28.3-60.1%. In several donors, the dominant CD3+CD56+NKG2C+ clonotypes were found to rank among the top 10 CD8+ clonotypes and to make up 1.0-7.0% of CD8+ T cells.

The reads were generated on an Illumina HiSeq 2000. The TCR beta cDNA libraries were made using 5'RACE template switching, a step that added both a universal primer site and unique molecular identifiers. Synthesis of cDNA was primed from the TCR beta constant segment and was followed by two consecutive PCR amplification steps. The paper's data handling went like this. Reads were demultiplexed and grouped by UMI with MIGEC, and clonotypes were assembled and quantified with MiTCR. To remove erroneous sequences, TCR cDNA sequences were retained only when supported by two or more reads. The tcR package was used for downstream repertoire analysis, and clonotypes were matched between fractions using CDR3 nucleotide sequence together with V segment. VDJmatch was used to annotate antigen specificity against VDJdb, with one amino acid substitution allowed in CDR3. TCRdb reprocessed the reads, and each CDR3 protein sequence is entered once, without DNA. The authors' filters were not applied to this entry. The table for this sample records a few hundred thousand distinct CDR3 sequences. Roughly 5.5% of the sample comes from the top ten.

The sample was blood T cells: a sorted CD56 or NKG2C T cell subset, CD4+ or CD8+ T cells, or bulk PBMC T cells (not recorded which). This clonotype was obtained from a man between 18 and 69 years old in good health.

The CDR3 amino acid sequence is: CASSQLAGHQETQYF. The receptor chain draws on TRBV3-1 and TRBJ2-5; TCRdb names TRBD2, which stays unverified in the absence of DNA. CDR1 and CDR2, looked up from the germline V gene (reference sequence), are LGHDT and YNNKEL. The CDR3 numbers 15 residues from cysteine through phenylalanine. No coding sequence is recorded.